Shown below are 31 T cell receptor beta chains from a single sample sequenced in a study of cytomegalovirus exposure and HLA in healthy donors. PCR used 60 Vbeta primers and 13 Jbeta primers. The table came from immunoSEQ multiplex PCR; TCRdb's copy has only in-frame clones and leaves some out. This table has about 92,000 clones, approximately 84% appearing once. Sequenced: PBMCs. The receptors shown here come from a woman between 18 and 29 years old in good health and CMV-seropositive.

The rearrangement uses TRBV5-1 and TRBJ1-2, with 7 bases that match TRBD1. There are 14 residues in the CDR3. Germline loops: CDR1 SGHRS, CDR2 YFSETQ. Germline trimming cut 0 bases from V and 7 bases from J; bases unmatched to any gene: 6. The CDR3 bases are TGCGCCAGCAGCTTGGGACAGGGTTCGGGTGGCTACACCTTC. Amino acids: CASSLGQGSGGYTF.

This rearrangement joins TRBV6-1 to TRBJ1-2, with TRBD1 identical over 9 bases. Unmatched junction bases numbered 3, after V lost 7 bases and J lost 6 bases. There are 12 residues in the CDR3. Looked up from germline, CDR1 is MNHNS and CDR2 is SASEGT. The CDR3 DNA is TGTGCCAGCACGGGGGACAGGGATGGCTACACCTTC. It specifies CASTGDRDGYTF.

V is TRBV28 and J is TRBJ1-1, with D hard to call. Trimming pared 2 bases from V and 3 bases from J, leaving 7 bases between. The CDR3 sequence is 13 residues long. Germline CDR1 MDHEN, CDR2 SYDVKM. The CDR3 spells CASSLMADTEAFF. The CDR3 bases are TGTGCCAGCAGTTTAATGGCGGACACTGAAGCTTTCTTT.

The V gene is TRBV29-1, the J gene TRBJ2-2, with unresolved D. The V and J ends lost 6 bases and 7 bases respectively, with 9 bases between them. Germline CDR1 is SQVTM and CDR2 is ANQGSEA. The CDR3 has 11 amino acids. The CDR3 nucleotides are TGCAGCGTCTCTTATAACGGGGAGCTGTTTTTT. It is translated as CSVSYNGELFF.

The chain couples TRBV5-1 to TRBJ2-3; TRBD2 aligns across 9 bases. Germline CDR1 SGHRS, CDR2 YFSETQ. The V and J ends lost 4 bases and 2 bases, in that order; junction bases with no gene match: 8. The CDR3 has 16 residues. The CDR3 DNA is TGCGCCAGCAGCCATCAGAGCGGGGGGAACACAGATACGCAGTATTTT. Its protein product is CASSHQSGGNTDTQYF.

This clone was picked up a small number of times. The J gene is TRBJ1-1, the V gene TRBV6-1; D gene ambiguous. Trimming shortened V by 4 bases and J by 0 bases, and 3 bases separated the two germline ends. The length of the CDR3 is 12 residues. CDR1 is MNHNS and CDR2 is SASEGT in the germline V gene. The CDR3 here is CASSAVNTEAFF. CDR3 DNA: TGTGCCAGCAGTGCAGTGAACACTGAAGCTTTCTTT.

This chain uses TRBV6-1 with TRBJ1-1; D is perhaps TRBD1 (5 bases). The CDR3 has 13 residues. Trimming took off 2 bases at V and 2 bases at J, with 6 bases between the two ends. Germline V gene data show CDR1 as MNHNS and CDR2 as SASEGT. CDR3 sequence (DNA): TGTGCCAGCAGTGAAACAGGAAACACTGAAGCTTTCTTT. Amino acids: CASSETGNTEAFF.

V usage is TRBV5-4 and J usage is TRBJ1-2; D remains unclear. Germline CDR1 SGHNT, CDR2 YYREEE (reference sequence). The V end was cut by 2 bases, the J end by 6 bases, with 8 bases between. The CDR3 extends over 12 amino acids. Here the CDR3 DNA reads TGTGCCAGCAGCTTCTCAGAAGATGGCTACACCTTC. This sequence encodes CASSFSEDGYTF.

The chain uses TRBV27 and TRBJ1-2, with D tentatively TRBD1 (6 bases). There are 12 residues in the CDR3. CDR1 and CDR2 (germline): MNHEY, SMNVEV (reference sequence). Trimming cost V 4 bases and J 8 bases, with 11 bases left between them. CDR3 residues: CASSSQGRGYTF. The CDR3 DNA is TGTGCCAGCAGTTCCCAGGGGCGGGGCTACACCTTC.

This rearrangement joins TRBV6-5 to TRBJ2-3; 9 positions agree with TRBD2. J was trimmed by 4 bases and V by 0 bases; bases with no gene match: 2. This CDR3 has 15 amino acids. Germline values: CDR1 MNHEY, CDR2 SVGAGI. The CDR3 loop reads CASSYSGGRADTQYF. CDR3 bases: TGTGCCAGCAGTTACTCAGGCGGGAGGGCAGATACGCAGTATTTT.

V and J are TRBV25-1 and TRBJ2-5; 9 bases agree with TRBD2. Germline loops: CDR1 MGHDK, CDR2 SYGVNS. With 3 bases clipped from V and 4 bases from J, the junction kept 6 bases outside the gene matches. The CDR3 totals 15 residues. The CDR3, as DNA: TGTGCCAGCAGTGAGGGACTAGCTCCCAGAGAGACCCAGTACTTC. Its protein is CASSEGLAPRETQYF.

The J gene is TRBJ2-5, the V gene TRBV7-3; 10 nucleotides line up with TRBD2. The length of the CDR3 is 16 residues. Germline-derived CDR1 and CDR2 are SGHTA and FQGTGA. J lost 2 bases, V lost 5 bases, and 8 bases had no gene match. CDR3 DNA: TGTGCCAGCAGCCTGGGACTAGCGCTCGGTCAAGAGACCCAGTACTTC. Translating it yields CASSLGLALGQETQYF.

The chain is built from TRBV9 and TRBJ1-4; D gene unclear. V was cut by 5 bases and J by 7 bases, with 9 bases left in between. Germline V gene data show CDR1 as SGDLS and CDR2 as YYNGEE. The length of the CDR3 is 12 residues. CDR3 region: CASSDGGEKLFF. The CDR3, as DNA: TGTGCCAGCAGTGACGGAGGTGAAAAACTGTTTTTT.

The genes are TRBV15 and TRBJ1-2; D not certain. V was pared by 3 bases and J by 4 bases, with 9 bases between. CDR1 is LNHNV and CDR2 is YYDKDF in the germline V gene (reference sequence). The CDR3 is made up of 13 amino acids. This CDR3 reads CATSRSHSYGYTF. In DNA form, the CDR3 reads TGTGCCACCAGCAGGTCCCACTCCTATGGCTACACCTTC.

The V call is TRBV9, the J call TRBJ1-5; no clear D. V shed 0 bases and J shed 6 bases, with 10 bases lying between them. Looked up from germline, CDR1 is SGDLS and CDR2 is YYNGEE. The CDR3 spans 14 residues. CDR3 in DNA: TGTGCCAGCAGCGTAGGTCCGGGTGGTCAGCCCCAGCATTTT. It is translated as CASSVGPGGQPQHF.

The chain is built from TRBV7-9 and TRBJ2-5; 9 positions match TRBD1. There are 13 residues in the CDR3. Germline-derived CDR1 and CDR2 are SEHNR and FQNEAQ (reference sequence). Trimming took 5 bases from V and 4 from J; bases not matched to a gene: 2. The DNA of the CDR3 is TGTGCCAGCAGCACGACAGGGGGAGAGACCCAGTACTTC. It is translated as CASSTTGGETQYF.

V gene TRBV5-8 combines with J gene TRBJ1-1; 7 positions match TRBD1. Per germline, CDR1 SGHTS and CDR2 YDEGEE. The CDR3 sequence is 13 residues long. V dropped 4 bases and J dropped 5; count of bases not matched to a gene: 5. The CDR3 sequence is CASSRGRNTEAFF. For the CDR3, the DNA is TGTGCCAGCAGCAGGGGGCGTAATACTGAAGCTTTCTTT.

The chain couples TRBV7-9 to TRBJ1-1; D call uncertain. Germline-derived CDR1 and CDR2 are SEHNR and FQNEAQ (reference sequence). The CDR3 runs 18 residues. Trimming removed 4 bases at V and 1 base at J, with 22 bases between. In DNA form, the CDR3 reads TGTGCCAGCAGCTACCGTACCCATCTAGAAGAACCGAACACTGAAGCTTTCTTT. Its protein product is CASSYRTHLEEPNTEAFF. The full variable domain, with the rest looked up from reference TRBV7-9 and TRBJ1-1, is DTGVSQNPRHKITKRGQNVTFRCDPISEHNRLYWYRQTLGQGPEFLTYFQNEAQLEKSRLLSDRFSAERPKGSFSTLEIQRTEQGDSAMYLCASSYRTHLEEPNTEAFFGQGTRLTVV.

This chain uses TRBV5-1 with TRBJ2-2; 9 bases are shared with TRBD1. The J segment lost 4 bases and the V segment lost 4 bases, leaving 8 bases of the junction unmatched. The CDR3 is 16 amino acids. Germline CDR1 SGHRS, CDR2 YFSETQ. The CDR3 reads CASSPPPTGGTGELFF. Here the CDR3 DNA reads TGCGCCAGCAGCCCCCCCCCGACAGGGGGCACCGGGGAGCTGTTTTTT.

This chain joins TRBV7-2 and TRBJ1-2, with TRBD1 as a possible D gene (6 bases). The CDR3 has 15 residues. The V gene's germline CDR1 is SGHTA and CDR2 FQGNSA. Between the trimmed V and J ends, which lost 3 bases and 3 bases, there was a span of 14 bases. As DNA, the CDR3 is TGTGCCAGCAGCTTGACAGGCCCCCGGGACTATGGCTACACCTTC. Translating it yields CASSLTGPRDYGYTF.

This chain connects TRBV7-8 to TRBJ1-1; no clear D. The CDR3 has 15 residues. Germline V lookup: CDR1 SGHVS, CDR2 FQNEAQ. V lost 5 bases to trimming and J lost 2 bases, with 15 bases between them. DNA of the CDR3: TGTGCCAGCAGCGCAAACGGGAACCCTAACACTGAAGCTTTCTTT. Translating gives CASSANGNPNTEAFF.

The chain is built from TRBV4-1 and TRBJ1-5; 9 bases fit TRBD1. This CDR3 is 16 amino acids long. Germline V gives CDR1 MGHRA, CDR2 YSYEKL. Trimming removed 2 bases from V and 5 bases from J; junction bases left unmatched: 7. CDR3 nucleotides: TGCGCCAGCAGCCAACCCCGGGACAGGGTAGATCAGCCCCAGCATTTT. It codes for CASSQPRDRVDQPQHF.

This clone came up once. The CDR3 loop reads CASSLMLGGPDEQYF. The CDR3 DNA reads as TGCGCCAGCAGCTTGATGTTGGGGGGGCCGGACGAGCAGTACTTC. The chain has TRBV5-1 and TRBJ2-7, with TRBD2 as a possible D gene (7 bases). This CDR3 has 15 amino acids. The V gene's germline CDR1 is SGHRS and CDR2 YFSETQ. With 1 base removed from V and 5 bases from J, the gap between germline ends came to 16 bases.

The rearrangement uses TRBV7-2 and TRBJ1-5; D is ambiguous. V lost 3 bases to trimming and J lost 3 bases, with 6 bases between them. This CDR3 spans 13 amino acids. Germline V gene lookup returns CDR1 SGHTA and CDR2 FQGNSA. The CDR3 spells CASSFDYNQPQHF. The DNA for the CDR3 is TGTGCCAGCAGCTTTGACTACAATCAGCCCCAGCATTTT.

This sequence joins TRBV7-9 and TRBJ2-2; D is unclear. CDR1 and CDR2 (germline): SEHNR, FQNEAQ (reference sequence). V was trimmed by 4 bases and J by 1 base, leaving 4 bases between them. CDR3 length: 13 amino acids. The CDR3 nucleotides are TGTGCCAGCAGCTCGGGGAACACCGGGGAGCTGTTTTTT. It translates to CASSSGNTGELFF.

The chain recombines TRBV6-1 with TRBJ2-7; 10 bases align to TRBD1. This CDR3 is built from 14 residues. V was pared by 6 bases and J by 3 bases, with 5 bases of the junction left unmatched. In germline, CDR1 is MNHNS, CDR2 SASEGT. CDR3 DNA: TGTGCCAGCAGGGACAGGGGGGACCTCTACGAGCAGTACTTC. Translating it yields CASRDRGDLYEQYF.

This rearrangement joins TRBV28 to TRBJ1-3; TRBD1 matches at 10 bases. Per the germline V gene, CDR1 is MDHEN and CDR2 is SYDVKM. V lost 6 bases to trimming and J lost 5 bases; unmatched junction nucleotides: 10. This CDR3 has 16 residues. In nucleotides, the CDR3 is TGTGCCAGCAGGTCGGCCGGGACAGGGGAGCGAAACACCATATATTTT. Protein sequence: CASRSAGTGERNTIYF. Supplemented by reference TRBV28 and TRBJ1-3, the full variable domain reads DVKVTQSSRYLVKRTGEKVFLECVQDMDHENMFWYRQDPGLGLRLIYFSYDVKMKEKGDIPEGYSVSREKKERFSLILESASTNQTSMYLCASRSAGTGERNTIYFGEGSWLTVV.

CDR3 nucleotides: TGTGCCAGCAGGCCAGGACTAGCGGGGGGGCCGGGCACCGGGGAGCTGTTTTTT. Translating gives CASRPGLAGGPGTGELFF. This chain joins TRBV7-9 and TRBJ2-2, with TRBD2 identical over 15 bases. Per the germline V gene, CDR1 is SEHNR and CDR2 is FQNEAQ (reference sequence). Trimming cost V 6 bases and J 4 bases; bases outside gene matches: 9. The CDR3 runs to 18 residues.

The chain recombines TRBV19 with TRBJ1-1, with a weak D call TRBD1 (5 bases). CDR1 and CDR2 from the germline V gene are LNHDA and SQIVND (reference sequence). Trimming took 7 bases from V and 4 from J, leaving 16 bases between them. This CDR3 contains 14 residues. CDR3 in amino acids: CASTLRVIGTEAFF. CDR3 DNA: TGTGCCAGTACCCTCAGGGTAATAGGCACTGAAGCTTTCTTT.

The V and J genes are TRBV6-6 and TRBJ2-3; weak D call: TRBD2 (5 bases). CDR3 length equals 16 residues. V was pared by 3 bases and J by 0 bases, with 13 bases between. Germline V gene lookup returns CDR1 MNHNY and CDR2 SVGAGI (reference sequence). As DNA, the CDR3 is TGTGCCAGCAGTTATGGGCCGGGGTCCAGCACAGATACGCAGTATTTT. Its translation: CASSYGPGSSTDTQYF.

This clone appeared once. The same CDR3 arises from other DNA sequences in this sample as well. CDR3 sequence reads: CASSLQGSTDTQYF. The CDR3 DNA sequence: TGTGCCAGCAGCTTGCAGGGGAGCACAGATACGCAGTATTTT. V usage is TRBV5-4 and J usage is TRBJ2-3; perhaps TRBD1 as D (6 bases). This CDR3 is built from 14 residues. Germline V gene data show CDR1 as SGHNT and CDR2 as YYREEE (reference sequence). The V gene lost 1 base and the J gene lost 0 bases, with 6 bases spanning the gap.